Listed below are T cell receptor beta chains from one sample, sequenced in a study of T cells in Graves' hyperthyroidism and ophthalmopathy. TCRdb ran MiXCR on the multiplex PCR reads and lists one entry per CDR3 protein. The sample yields around 580,000 distinct CDR3 sequences, 35% to 55% seen once. Sequenced input: peripheral blood or thyroid tissue (not recorded which). These receptor sequences come from a woman in her late teens or twenties with Graves' hyperthyroidism. Each CDR3 is given with its conserved first and last residue. A D gene is named only where the DNA matches it firmly. Not all rows give a size; the values are once, few, many and, for expanded clones, a class.

D: .; size: .; V: TRBV9; J: TRBJ2-1; DNA: TGCGCCAGCCGCGACTATCTAAGCTCCTACAATGAGCAGTTCTTC; CDR3: CASRDYLSSYNEQFF
D: TRBD1; size: many; V: TRBV12-3/TRBV12-4; J: TRBJ2-5; DNA: TGTGCCAGCACCCAACAGGGGCCCCAAGAGACCCAGTACTTC; CDR3: CASTQQGPQETQYF
D: .; size: .; V: TRBV4-1; J: TRBJ1-2; DNA: TGCGCCAGCAGCCCACCCGGAAGCTCTAACTATGGCTACACCTTC; CDR3: CASSPPGSSNYGYTF
D: .; size: .; V: TRBV7-8; J: TRBJ1-5; DNA: TGTGCCAGCAGCTTAGGGCGCTTGCGGGGGCAGCCCCAGCATTTT; CDR3: CASSLGRLRGQPQHF
D: TRBD1; size: .; V: TRBV29-1; J: TRBJ2-5; DNA: TGCAGCCATGGGCAGGGGGAGCAAGAGACCCAGTACTTC; CDR3: CSHGQGEQETQYF
D: TRBD2; size: many; V: TRBV20-1; J: TRBJ2-5; DNA: TGCAGTGCTACCTGGACTAGTTCCCAAGAGACCCAGTACTTC; CDR3: CSATWTSSQETQYF
D: .; size: .; V: TRBV25-1; J: TRBJ2-5; DNA: TGTGCCAGCGTAGGAGACAACTCCCTCGAGACCCAGTACTTC; CDR3: CASVGDNSLETQYF
D: .; size: .; V: TRBV7-9; J: TRBJ2-5; DNA: TGTGCCAGCAGCTTAGTTCGCAACGAGCAGTACCAAGAGACCCAGTACTTC; CDR3: CASSLVRNEQYQETQYF
D: TRBD2; size: .; V: TRBV10-3; J: TRBJ2-5; DNA: TGTGCCATCAGTGACGGGGGAGGGCGGGAGACCCAGTACTTC; CDR3: CAISDGGGRETQYF
D: TRBD2; size: few; V: TRBV5-6; J: TRBJ2-2; DNA: TGTGCCAGCAGCTTAGGACTAGCGGGGTACACCGGGGAGCTGTTTTTT; CDR3: CASSLGLAGYTGELFF
D: .; size: .; V: TRBV7-9; J: TRBJ2-5; DNA: TGTGCCAGCAGCCGCCCGACAGTTCAAGAGACCCAGTACTTC; CDR3: CASSRPTVQETQYF
D: TRBD1; size: once; V: TRBV29-1; J: TRBJ2-1; DNA: TGCGGCGTTGGACAGGGGGGCTACAATGAGCAGTTCTTC; CDR3: CGVGQGGYNEQFF
D: .; size: .; V: TRBV20-1; J: TRBJ2-7; DNA: TGCAGTGCTAGAGCGGCAGAGACCTATGGCTACACCTACGAGCAGTACTTC; CDR3: CSARAAETYGYTYEQYF
D: .; size: .; V: TRBV10-3; J: TRBJ1-2; DNA: TGTGCCATCTTTTCAGGGGTTGACTACACCTTC; CDR3: CAIFSGVDYTF
D: .; size: many; V: TRBV29-1; J: TRBJ1-2; DNA: TGCAGCGTCCTTCAAGGTGGCTACACCTTC; CDR3: CSVLQGGYTF